This TCR beta chain was profiled in a study of molecular identifiers for immune sequencing clone quantification. Study-level background: Five aliquots were made in replicates from the RNA of roughly 20,000 or 100,000 naive CD8 cells, and four were sequenced. Findings of the study overall: Effector cells had over 98% of their molecules in clones above 20 RNA copies, while naive cells had under 1%.

The germline V gene encodes CDR1 SQVTM and CDR2 ANQGSEA. The CDR3 consists of 13 residues. V lost 6 bases and J lost 2, with 13 bases in between. Libraries of naive CD8 cells were prepared from roughly 18,000 to 920,000 sorted cells using 10%, 30% or 50% RNA. Library preparation followed earlier protocols using designated TCR primers. TCRdb itself ran the PCR reads through MiXCR, one entry per CDR3 protein. The sample lists some 59,000 distinct CDR3 sequences, around 25% occurring once. This clonotype was observed at least ten times. Its antigen is not known. Specimen: naive CD8+ T cells from blood, with Jurkat cell RNA spiked in. Documented subset: FACS-sorted CD8+CD4-CCR7+CD45RA+ naive T cells. The rearrangement links TRBV29-1 to TRBJ1-1, with D possibly being TRBD1 (5 bases). This TCR came from a human donor in good health. Some libraries in this study had Jurkat cell RNA spiked in. Here the CDR3 DNA reads TGCAGCGTGGGCACAGGACATAACACTGAAGCTTTCTTT. Protein sequence: CSVGTGHNTEAFF.